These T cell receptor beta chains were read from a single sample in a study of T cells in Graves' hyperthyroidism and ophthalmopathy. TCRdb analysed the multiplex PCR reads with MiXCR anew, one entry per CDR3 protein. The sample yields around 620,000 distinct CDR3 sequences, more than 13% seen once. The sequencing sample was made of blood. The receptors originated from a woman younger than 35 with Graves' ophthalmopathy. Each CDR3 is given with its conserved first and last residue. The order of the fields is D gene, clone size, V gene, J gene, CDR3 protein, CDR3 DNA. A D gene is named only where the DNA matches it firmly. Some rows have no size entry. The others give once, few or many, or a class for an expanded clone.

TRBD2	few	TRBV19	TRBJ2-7	CASSTGLGDSYEQYF	TGTGCCAGTAGTACCGGACTAGGAGACTCCTACGAGCAGTACTTC
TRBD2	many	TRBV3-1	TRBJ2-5	CASSQEGASGETQYF	TGTGCCAGCAGCCAAGAAGGGGCTAGCGGGGAGACCCAGTACTTC
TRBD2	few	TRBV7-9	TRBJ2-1	CASSPHRTSGGSSYNEQFF	TGTGCCAGCAGCCCCCATAGGACTAGCGGGGGGAGCTCCTACAATGAGCAGTTCTTC
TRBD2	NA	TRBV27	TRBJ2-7	CASSLSPRRTGLAGTHAYEQYF	TGTGCCAGCAGTTTATCACCCCGGAGGACGGGACTAGCGGGAACCCACGCCTACGAGCAGTACTTC
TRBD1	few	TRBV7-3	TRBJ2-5	CASSLGGRGPGETQYF	TGTGCCAGCAGCTTAGGTGGCAGGGGGCCTGGAGAGACCCAGTACTTC
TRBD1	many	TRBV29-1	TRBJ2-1	CSARAGGTGEQFF	TGCAGTGCTAGGGCAGGGGGCACGGGTGAGCAGTTCTTC
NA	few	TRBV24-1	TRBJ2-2	CATSGRATGELFF	TGTGCCACCAGTGGGAGGGCCACCGGGGAGCTGTTTTTT
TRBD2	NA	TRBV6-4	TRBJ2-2	CASSPMASGSNTGELFF	TGTGCCAGCAGTCCTATGGCTAGCGGGTCGAACACCGGGGAGCTGTTTTTT
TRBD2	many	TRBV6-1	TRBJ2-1	CASSYERAGYNEQFF	TGTGCCAGCAGTTATGAACGAGCGGGGTACAATGAGCAGTTCTTC
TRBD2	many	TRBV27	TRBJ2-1	CASSLSSSGRNEQFF	TGTGCCAGCAGCCTTTCTAGTAGCGGGCGGAATGAGCAGTTCTTC
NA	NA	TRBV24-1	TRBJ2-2	CATSDLTGDPGTGELFF	TGTGCCACCAGTGATCTAACGGGAGACCCCGGCACCGGGGAGCTGTTTTTT
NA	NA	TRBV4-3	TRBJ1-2	CASSQAQEVYGYTF	TGCGCCAGCAGCCAAGCACAGGAGGTCTATGGCTACACCTTC
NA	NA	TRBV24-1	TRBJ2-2	CATSEQGHPLTGELFF	TGTGCCACCAGTGAACAGGGCCATCCTCTCACCGGGGAGCTGTTTTTT
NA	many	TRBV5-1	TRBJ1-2	CASSLKDNYGYTF	TGCGCCAGCAGCCTGAAGGACAACTATGGCTACACCTTC
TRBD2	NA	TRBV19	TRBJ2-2	CASSIPLAGGSWVGTGELFF	TGTGCCAGTAGTATCCCACTAGCGGGAGGTTCCTGGGTTGGTACCGGGGAGCTGTTTTTT
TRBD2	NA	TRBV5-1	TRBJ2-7	CASSLASGRLSEQYF	TGCGCCAGCAGCTTGGCTAGCGGGAGGCTAAGTGAGCAGTACTTC
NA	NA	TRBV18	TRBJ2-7	CASSPPGGFAYEQYF	TGTGCCAGCTCACCACCCGGAGGGTTCGCGTACGAGCAGTACTTC
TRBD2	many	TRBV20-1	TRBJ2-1	CSAPRLAGENNEQFF	TGCAGTGCTCCACGACTAGCGGGAGAAAACAATGAGCAGTTCTTC
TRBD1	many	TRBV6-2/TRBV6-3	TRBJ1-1	CASSQTGALNTEAFF	TGTGCCAGCAGCCAGACAGGGGCTTTGAACACTGAAGCTTTCTTT
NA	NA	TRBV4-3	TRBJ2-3	CASSQDRAAITDTQYF	TGCGCCAGCAGCCAAGATAGGGCAGCGATCACAGATACGCAGTATTTT
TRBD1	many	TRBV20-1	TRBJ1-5	CSASGDRDQPQHF	TGCAGTGCTAGCGGGGACAGAGATCAGCCCCAGCATTTT
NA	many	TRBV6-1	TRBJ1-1	CASSEVGGAEAFF	TGTGCCAGCAGTGAAGTCGGGGGCGCGGAAGCTTTCTTT
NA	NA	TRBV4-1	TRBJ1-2	CASSQDPWTALGYGYTF	TGCGCCAGCAGCCAAGATCCCTGGACAGCCCTTGGCTATGGCTACACCTTC
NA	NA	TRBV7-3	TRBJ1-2	CASSPQGTRPNYGYTF	TGTGCCAGCAGCCCTCAGGGAACGCGACCTAACTATGGCTACACCTTC
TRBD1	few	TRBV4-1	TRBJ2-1	CASSQGVRGQGWNEQFF	TGCGCCAGCAGCCAAGGGGTGAGGGGACAGGGGTGGAATGAGCAGTTCTTC
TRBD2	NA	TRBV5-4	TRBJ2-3	CASSPPEREGTDTQYF	TGTGCCAGCAGCCCCCCTGAGCGGGAGGGAACAGATACGCAGTATTTT
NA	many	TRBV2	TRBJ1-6	CASSEDVGLALHF	TGTGCCAGCAGTGAAGATGTAGGGCTAGCACTCCACTTT
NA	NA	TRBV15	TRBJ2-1	CATSRGLEVYNEQFF	TGTGCCACCAGCAGAGGACTAGAGGTATACAATGAGCAGTTCTTC
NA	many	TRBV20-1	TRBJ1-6	CSARLGRVNSPLHF	TGCAGTGCTAGATTAGGCAGGGTTAATTCACCCCTCCACTTT
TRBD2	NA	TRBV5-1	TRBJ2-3	CASSLYSREGPDTQYF	TGCGCCAGCAGCTTGTATTCGCGGGAGGGCCCAGATACGCAGTATTTT
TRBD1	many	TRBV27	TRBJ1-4	CASSWAQGATNEKLFF	TGTGCCAGCAGTTGGGCCCAGGGGGCAACTAATGAAAAACTGTTTTTT
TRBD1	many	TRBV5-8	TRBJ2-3	CASSTGTDSSTDTQYF	TGTGCCAGCAGCACTGGGACAGATTCTAGCACAGATACGCAGTATTTT
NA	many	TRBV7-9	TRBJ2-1	CASSHPPTGGGSYNEQFF	TGTGCCAGCAGCCACCCCCCTACGGGTGGGGGCTCCTACAATGAGCAGTTCTTC
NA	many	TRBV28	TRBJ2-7	CASSGGIIYEQYF	TGTGCCAGCAGTGGCGGGATCATCTACGAGCAGTACTTC
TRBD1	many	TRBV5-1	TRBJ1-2	CASSSSGDRGYTF	TGCGCCAGCAGCTCATCCGGGGACAGGGGCTACACCTTC
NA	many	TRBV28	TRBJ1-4	CASSLREINEKLFF	TGTGCCAGCAGTTTGAGGGAAATTAATGAAAAACTGTTTTTT
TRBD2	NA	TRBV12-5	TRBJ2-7	CASAPTSGRSYEQYF	TGTGCTAGTGCCCCGACTAGCGGGAGGTCCTACGAGCAGTACTTC
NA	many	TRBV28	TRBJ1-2	CASSHGWGSPLGYTF	TGTGCCAGCAGCCACGGGTGGGGGTCCCCGTTAGGCTACACCTTC
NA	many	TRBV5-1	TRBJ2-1	CASSVDAGYNEQFF	TGCGCCAGCAGCGTCGATGCAGGTTACAATGAGCAGTTCTTC
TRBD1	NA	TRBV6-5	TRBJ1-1	CASSSGQVNTEAFF	TGTGCCAGCAGTTCGGGACAGGTGAACACTGAAGCTTTCTTT
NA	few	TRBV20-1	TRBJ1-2	CSARVGRRGGYTF	TGCAGTGCTAGAGTGGGACGACGTGGTGGCTACACCTTC
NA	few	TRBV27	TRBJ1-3	CASSLLPPGNTIYF	TGTGCCAGCAGTTTATTGCCCCCTGGAAACACCATATATTTT
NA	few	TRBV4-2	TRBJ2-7	CASSQEKRYYEQYF	TGTGCCAGCAGCCAAGAAAAGAGGTACTACGAGCAGTACTTC
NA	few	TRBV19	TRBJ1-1	CASSIVGRGGDAFF	TGTGCCAGTAGTATAGTTGGGCGAGGAGGGGACGCTTTCTTT
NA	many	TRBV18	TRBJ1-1	CASSPPSRAPTEAFF	TGTGCCAGCTCACCACCGTCCAGGGCCCCCACTGAAGCTTTCTTT
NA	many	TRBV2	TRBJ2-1	CASSGGRPYYNEQFF	TGTGCCAGCAGCGGAGGGAGGCCCTACTACAATGAGCAGTTCTTC
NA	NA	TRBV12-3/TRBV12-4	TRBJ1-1	CASFPRVANTEAFF	TGTGCCAGCTTCCCTAGGGTCGCGAACACTGAAGCTTTCTTT
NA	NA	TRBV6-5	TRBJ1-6	CASSYGLKGSPLHF	TGTGCCAGCAGTTACGGGTTAAAGGGTTCACCCCTCCACTTT
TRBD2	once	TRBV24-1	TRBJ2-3	CATSGALAGFTDTQYF	TGTGCCACCAGTGGGGCACTAGCGGGGTTCACAGATACGCAGTATTTT
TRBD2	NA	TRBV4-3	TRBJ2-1	CASSQDTGRARYNEQFF	TGCGCCAGCAGCCAAGATACCGGGAGGGCCAGGTACAATGAGCAGTTCTTC
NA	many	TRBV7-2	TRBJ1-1	CASSGGQNTEAFF	TGTGCCAGCAGCGGGGGACAGAACACTGAAGCTTTCTTT
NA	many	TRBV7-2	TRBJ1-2	CASSLDRRAEGYTF	TGTGCCAGCAGCTTAGATCGCAGGGCTGAAGGCTACACCTTC
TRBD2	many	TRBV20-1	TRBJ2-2	CSARDQWEGGGTGELFF	TGCAGTGCTAGAGATCAGTGGGAGGGAGGAGGCACCGGGGAGCTGTTTTTT